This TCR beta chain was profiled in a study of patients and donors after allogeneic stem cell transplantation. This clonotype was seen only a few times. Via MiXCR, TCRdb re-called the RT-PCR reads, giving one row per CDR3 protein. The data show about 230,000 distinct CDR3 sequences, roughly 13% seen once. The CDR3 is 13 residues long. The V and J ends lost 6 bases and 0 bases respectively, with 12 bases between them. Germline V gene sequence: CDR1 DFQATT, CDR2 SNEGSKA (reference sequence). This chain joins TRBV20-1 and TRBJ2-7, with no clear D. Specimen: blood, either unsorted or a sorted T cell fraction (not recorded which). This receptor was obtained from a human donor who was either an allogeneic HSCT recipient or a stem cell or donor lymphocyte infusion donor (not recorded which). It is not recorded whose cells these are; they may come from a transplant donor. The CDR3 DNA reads TGCAGTGCAGACGGACCGAGCTCCTACGAGCAGTACTTC. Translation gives CSADGPSSYEQYF.